This entry concerns a single TCR beta chain. This clonotype occurred a few times. Its antigen is not yet known. Base qualities are not at hand, and no much larger clone is one base apart. The CDR3 covers 14 residues, taking in both the cysteine and the phenylalanine. CDR3 DNA is the only sequence kept; it has 42 bases, read in frame from the first base. CDR1 and CDR2 are read off the germline V gene as SGHDN and FVKESK. V sheds 4 bases and J sheds 5 bases, leaving 11 bases between their ends. This entry is derived from a study of CD8 T cells in ankylosing spondylitis listed by TCRdb under 2017. About the study as a whole: The study profiled T cell receptor beta repertoires in healthy donors and ankylosing spondylitis patients to find disease-linked TCR variants. In total, the full study cohort was made up of some 110 healthy donors and 25 to 30 ankylosing spondylitis patients. Samples of peripheral blood were taken, and for ankylosing spondylitis patients, synovial fluid was collected as well.

The run used an Illumina HiSeq 2500. Quantitative 5'-RACE with molecular barcodes was used to prepare TCR beta libraries. From the authors' description of their analysis: To identify disease-linked TCR variants, a new computational method was used, one built on a probabilistic model of VDJ rearrangement. The raw public data were reprocessed by TCRdb itself: fastp quality trimming at Q25, MiXCR clonotype calling, in-frame beta chains only. Entries are consolidated by CDR3 protein sequence, retaining the most common genes and DNA. TCRdb, not the original authors, processed these V and J calls. The sample table records almost 400,000 distinct CDR3 sequences; around 24% of these occur just once. Clones ranked in the top ten supply roughly a sixth of the sample. On the study overall, not on this receptor specifically: Some of the motif variants had been reported before in the synovial fluid and blood of reactive arthritis patients, a finding that suggests common disease-initiation mechanisms. The disease-linked clones were reported as significantly enriched in matched synovial fluid samples from ankylosing spondylitis patients. In peripheral blood, the disease-linked clones were found at relatively low frequencies and had a CD8+ phenotype. A TCR beta motif of fewer than 10 highly homologous amino acid variants appeared characteristic of blood from ankylosing spondylitis patients.

This clonotype was obtained from a male donor with ankylosing spondylitis. The chain joins TRBV14 to TRBJ2-2; possibly the D gene is TRBD1, per 6 matching bases. The material sequenced was blood, either unsorted or a sorted T cell fraction (not recorded which). The CDR3 reads CASSRGQRTGELFF. The nucleotides read TGTGCCAGCAGCCGAGGACAGAGGACCGGGGAGCTGTTTTTT.